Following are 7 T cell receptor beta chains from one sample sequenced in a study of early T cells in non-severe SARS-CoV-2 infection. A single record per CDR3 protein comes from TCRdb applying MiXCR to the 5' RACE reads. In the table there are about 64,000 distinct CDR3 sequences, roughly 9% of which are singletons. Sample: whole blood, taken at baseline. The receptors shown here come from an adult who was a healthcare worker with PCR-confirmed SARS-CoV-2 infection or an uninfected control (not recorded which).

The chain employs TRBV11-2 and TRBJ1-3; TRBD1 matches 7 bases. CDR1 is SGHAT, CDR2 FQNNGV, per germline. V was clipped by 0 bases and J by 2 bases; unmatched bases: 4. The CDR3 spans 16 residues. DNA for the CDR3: TGTGCCAGCAGCTTAGATGGAGGGGGCGCTGGAAACACCATATATTTT. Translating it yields CASSLDGGGAGNTIYF.

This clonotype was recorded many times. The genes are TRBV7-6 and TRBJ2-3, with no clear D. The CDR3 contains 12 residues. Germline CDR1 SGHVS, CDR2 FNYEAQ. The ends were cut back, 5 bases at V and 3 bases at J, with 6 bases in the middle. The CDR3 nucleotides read TGTGCCAGCAGCCCGCGAACAGATACGCAGTATTTT. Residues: CASSPRTDTQYF.

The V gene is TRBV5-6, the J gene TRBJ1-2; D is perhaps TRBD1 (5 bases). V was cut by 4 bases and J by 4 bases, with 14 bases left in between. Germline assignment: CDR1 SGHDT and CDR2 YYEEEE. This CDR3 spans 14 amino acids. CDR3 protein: CASSPRTRAYGYTF. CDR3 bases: TGTGCCAGCAGCCCACGAACCAGGGCCTATGGCTACACCTTC.

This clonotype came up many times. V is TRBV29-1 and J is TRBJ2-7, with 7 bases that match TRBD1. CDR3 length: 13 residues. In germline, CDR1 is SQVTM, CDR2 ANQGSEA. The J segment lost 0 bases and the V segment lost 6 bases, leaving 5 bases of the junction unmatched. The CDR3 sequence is CSVNRDSSYEQYF. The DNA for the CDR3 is TGCAGCGTCAACCGGGACAGCTCCTACGAGCAGTACTTC.

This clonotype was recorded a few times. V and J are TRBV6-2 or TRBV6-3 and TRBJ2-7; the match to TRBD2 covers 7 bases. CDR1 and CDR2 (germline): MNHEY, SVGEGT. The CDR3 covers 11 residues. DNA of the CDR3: TGTGCAGCGGGAAGCTCCTACGAGCAGTACTTC. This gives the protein CAAGSSYEQYF.

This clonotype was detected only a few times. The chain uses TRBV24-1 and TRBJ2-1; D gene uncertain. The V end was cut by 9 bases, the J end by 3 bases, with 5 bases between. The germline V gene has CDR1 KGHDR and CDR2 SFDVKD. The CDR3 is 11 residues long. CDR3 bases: TGTGCCACCTCTTACTACAATGAGCAGTTCTTC. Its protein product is CATSYYNEQFF.

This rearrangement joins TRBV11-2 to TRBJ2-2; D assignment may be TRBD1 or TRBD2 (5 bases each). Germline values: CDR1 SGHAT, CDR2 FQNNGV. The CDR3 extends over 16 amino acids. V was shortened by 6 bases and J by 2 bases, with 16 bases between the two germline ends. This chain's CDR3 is CASRKSGTANTGELFF. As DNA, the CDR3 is TGTGCCAGCAGGAAATCCGGGACGGCAAACACCGGGGAGCTGTTTTTT. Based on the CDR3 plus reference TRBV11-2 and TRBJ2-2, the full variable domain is EAGVAQSPRYKIIEKRQSVAFWCNPISGHATLYWYQQILGQGPKLLIQFQNNGVVDDSQLPKDRFSAERLKGVDSTLKIQPAKLEDSAVYLCASRKSGTANTGELFFGEGSRLTVL.